A selection of T cell receptor beta chains follows, all from one sample in a study of cytomegalovirus exposure and HLA in healthy donors. Clones were read by immunoSEQ multiplex PCR, and TCRdb kept only the in-frame ones, dropping some. This repertoire shows tens of thousands of clones, roughly 78% found once; its top ten account for roughly 5.6%. Sample: PBMCs. The origin of the receptors is a male donor in good health and CMV-seronegative. Each CDR3 is given with its conserved first and last residue. The D gene is left open where the match is weak. Expanded clones are given a class, and other clones once, few, many or no size at all.

d_gene | abundance | j_gene | v_gene | CDR3aa | CDR3nt
NA | few | TRBJ1-2 | TRBV1 | CTAADPEGTRINYGYTF | TGCACCGCGGCCGACCCGGAGGGGACCCGCATCAACTATGGCTACACCTTC
NA | once | TRBJ1-1 | TRBV7-9 | CASSPALTDVAFF | TGTGCCAGCAGCCCCGCCCTTACAGATGTAGCTTTCTTT
NA | NA | TRBJ2-7 | TRBV4-3 | CASSQTRGSFLYEQYF | TGCGCCAGCAGTCAAACTCGGGGGAGCTTCCTCTACGAGCAGTACTTC
TRBD1 | NA | TRBJ2-5 | TRBV29-1 | CSVDRTGVGETQYF | TGCAGCGTTGACAGGACAGGGGTTGGGGAGACCCAGTACTTC
NA | NA | TRBJ2-5 | TRBV21-1 | CASSTGTGEETQYF | TGTGCCAGCAGCACCGGGACAGGGGAAGAGACCCAGTACTTC
TRBD2 | once | TRBJ2-7 | TRBV9 | CASSARPSGSYEQYF | TGTGCCAGCAGCGCCCGCCCTAGCGGTTCCTACGAGCAGTACTTC
NA | NA | TRBJ2-7 | TRBV5-4 | CASSWSRGEQYF | TGTGCCAGCAGTTGGTCCAGGGGCGAGCAGTACTTC
TRBD1 | few | TRBJ2-1 | TRBV5-1 | CASREGTGHEQFF | TGCGCCAGCAGGGAAGGGACAGGGCATGAGCAGTTCTTC
NA | NA | TRBJ2-7 | TRBV7-8 | CASSFQGSEQYF | TGTGCCAGCAGCTTTCAGGGGTCCGAGCAGTACTTC
NA | NA | TRBJ1-2 | TRBV5-1 | CASSLLGVDYGYTF | TGCGCCAGCAGCTTATTAGGAGTGGACTATGGCTACACCTTC
TRBD2 | NA | TRBJ2-7 | TRBV9 | CASSVGLAGAYEQYF | TGTGCCAGCAGCGTAGGACTAGCGGGAGCCTACGAGCAGTACTTC
TRBD1 | NA | TRBJ2-7 | TRBV18 | CASSPPGQGTYEQYF | TGTGCCAGCTCACCCCCGGGACAGGGAACTTACGAGCAGTACTTC
NA | NA | TRBJ2-5 | TRBV6-6 | CASSYDTQETQYF | TGTGCCAGCAGTTACGACACACAAGAGACCCAGTACTTC
NA | few | TRBJ1-3 | TRBV28 | CASRSSGGTGNTIYF | TGTGCCAGCAGATCTTCGGGAGGGACTGGAAACACCATATATTTT
NA | NA | TRBJ2-5 | TRBV19 | CASSSPGTQYF | TGTGCCAGTAGCTCTCCAGGGACCCAGTACTTC
NA | NA | TRBJ2-1 | TRBV7-2 | CASSLAGNNEQFF | TGTGCCAGCAGCTTAGCCGGGAACAATGAGCAGTTCTTC
NA | NA | TRBJ1-1 | TRBV5-6 | CASSSGRGGTEAFF | TGTGCCAGCAGCTCTGGGCGGGGGGGCACTGAAGCTTTCTTT
TRBD2 | NA | TRBJ2-1 | TRBV30 | CAWSVQGLAGWKYNEQFF | TGTGCCTGGAGTGTACAAGGACTAGCGGGCTGGAAATACAATGAGCAGTTCTTC
NA | NA | TRBJ1-5 | TRBV25-1 | CASSDSQGNQPQHF | TGTGCCAGCAGTGACTCGCAGGGCAATCAGCCCCAGCATTTT
NA | NA | TRBJ1-5 | TRBV6-6 | CASVIGGSNQPQHF | TGTGCCAGCGTAATAGGGGGTAGCAATCAGCCCCAGCATTTT
NA | NA | TRBJ1-1 | TRBV25-1 | CASSKNTEAFF | TGTGCCAGCAGCAAGAACACTGAAGCTTTCTTT
NA | few | TRBJ2-7 | TRBV10-3 | CAISEGLASYEQYF | TGTGCCATCAGTGAAGGGCTAGCCTCCTACGAGCAGTACTTC
TRBD1 | NA | TRBJ1-5 | TRBV27 | CASRLGGQDSNQPQHF | TGTGCCAGCAGACTAGGGGGACAGGATAGCAATCAGCCCCAGCATTTT
NA | NA | TRBJ1-5 | TRBV5-1 | CASSLGYSNQPQHF | TGCGCCAGCAGCTTGGGTTATAGCAATCAGCCCCAGCATTTT
TRBD1 | NA | TRBJ2-4 | TRBV6-5 | CASSLTGGIAKNIQYF | TGTGCCAGCAGTTTAACAGGGGGGATAGCCAAAAACATTCAGTACTTC
NA | NA | TRBJ1-5 | TRBV11-2 | CASSLEGLTPQHF | TGTGCCAGCAGCTTGGAGGGGCTGACGCCCCAGCATTTT
TRBD1 | NA | TRBJ2-3 | TRBV30 | CAWIPGQFPSTDTQYF | TGTGCCTGGATCCCGGGACAGTTCCCTAGCACAGATACGCAGTATTTT
TRBD1 | NA | TRBJ2-7 | TRBV11-2 | CASSLGTGGGYEQYF | TGTGCCAGCAGCTTAGGGACAGGGGGAGGCTACGAGCAGTACTTC
TRBD1 | NA | TRBJ2-5 | TRBV7-3 | CASSWTGGETQYF | TGTGCCAGCAGCTGGACAGGGGGGGAGACCCAGTACTTC
TRBD1 | once | TRBJ1-2 | TRBV19 | CASSRALGQGTNYGYTF | TGTGCCAGTAGCCGAGCTTTGGGACAGGGGACAAACTATGGCTACACCTTC
NA | NA | TRBJ1-2 | TRBV28 | CASRLGAGGYGYTF | TGTGCCAGCAGGTTGGGGGCAGGCGGCTATGGCTACACCTTC
TRBD1 | NA | TRBJ2-5 | TRBV5-1 | CASSLGQGPPYQETQYF | TGCGCCAGCAGCCTGGGACAGGGGCCTCCTTACCAAGAGACCCAGTACTTC
NA | NA | TRBJ1-1 | TRBV7-9 | CASSFIQGNTEAFF | TGTGCCAGCAGTTTTATACAGGGGAACACTGAAGCTTTCTTT
NA | NA | TRBJ1-2 | TRBV13 | CASSPDSEAYGYTF | TGTGCCAGCAGCCCGGACAGTGAGGCCTATGGCTACACCTTC
NA | NA | TRBJ2-6 | TRBV5-1 | CASSLASTGTLGANVLTF | TGCGCCAGCAGCTTGGCTAGCACCGGGACACTTGGGGCCAACGTCCTGACTTTC
NA | NA | TRBJ2-5 | TRBV28 | CASSWDLGKTQYF | TGTGCCAGCAGCTGGGACTTGGGGAAGACCCAGTACTTC
NA | NA | TRBJ1-4 | TRBV25-1 | CASSEFRLRGEKLFF | TGTGCCAGCAGTGAATTCCGCTTGAGAGGGGAAAAACTGTTTTTT
TRBD1 | NA | TRBJ2-7 | TRBV25-1 | CASSKRQGGTHEQYF | TGTGCCAGCAGTAAGAGACAGGGGGGTACCCACGAGCAGTACTTC
NA | NA | TRBJ1-2 | TRBV6-1 | CASSALGLTAGSGYTF | TGTGCCAGCAGTGCCTTGGGGCTTACAGCGGGCAGTGGCTACACCTTC
NA | NA | TRBJ2-7 | TRBV29-1 | CSVETPSTEHYEQYF | TGCAGCGTTGAAACCCCGTCGACAGAACACTACGAGCAGTACTTC
NA | NA | TRBJ2-1 | TRBV27 | CASSFEGVGEQFF | TGTGCCAGCAGTTTTGAGGGAGTCGGTGAGCAGTTCTTC
TRBD1 | medium-sized | TRBJ1-6 | TRBV5-6 | CASSSPLGTVNSPLHF | TGTGCCAGCAGCTCTCCCCTGGGGACAGTTAATTCACCCCTCCACTTT
NA | NA | TRBJ1-1 | TRBV5-1 | CASSLGAGVGNTEAFF | TGCGCCAGCAGCTTGGGGGCAGGGGTGGGGAACACTGAAGCTTTCTTT
NA | NA | TRBJ1-2 | TRBV19 | CASSIQGYYGYTF | TGTGCCAGTAGTATTCAGGGATACTATGGCTACACCTTC
NA | NA | TRBJ1-5 | TRBV2 | CASRVGGQPQHF | TGTGCCAGCCGGGTTGGTGGACAGCCCCAGCATTTT
TRBD1 | NA | TRBJ1-2 | TRBV30 | CAWSVSRQGAGYTF | TGTGCCTGGAGTGTATCAAGACAGGGGGCTGGCTACACCTTC
TRBD1 | once | TRBJ1-2 | TRBV4-1 | CASSHNQGDYGYTF | TGCGCCAGCAGCCACAATCAGGGGGACTATGGCTACACCTTC
TRBD1 | NA | TRBJ1-2 | TRBV29-1 | CSVERQGVNYGYTF | TGCAGCGTTGAAAGACAGGGAGTTAACTATGGCTACACCTTC
TRBD1 | NA | TRBJ1-2 | TRBV6-5 | CASSLRTGGDYGYTF | TGTGCCAGCAGTCTAAGGACAGGGGGCGACTATGGCTACACCTTC